Below, 2 T cell receptor beta chains from the same sample are listed, as sequenced in a study of vaccination and CD4 T cells after COVID-19. Noted treatment: roughly ten-day PBMC culture with coronavirus spike peptide pools or control peptides (ViraFEST assay). These receptors have no identified antigens. Cultured CD4+ T cells had their DNA profiled by the Oncomine TCR Beta short-read assay. Each CDR3 protein gets one entry after TCRdb re-called the PCR reads with MiXCR. The sample shows fewer than 15,000 distinct CDR3 sequences, roughly 45% of them seen only once. The specimen was CD4+ T cells from blood, cultured in vitro, collected after SARS-CoV-2 vaccination. These TCRs come from a human donor who had recovered from COVID-19.

This clonotype was seen a few times. The rearrangement links TRBV20-1 to TRBJ2-1, with a possible D match to TRBD1 (6 bases). The CDR3 has 16 residues. Trimming took off 1 base at V and 0 bases at J, with 13 bases between the two ends. Germline loops: CDR1 DFQATT, CDR2 SNEGSKA (reference sequence). CDR3 sequence: CSARGTGPSSYNEQFF. The CDR3 DNA reads as TGCAGTGCTAGAGGAACAGGGCCCAGCTCCTACAATGAGCAGTTCTTC.

CDR3 coding DNA: TGTGCCTGGAAACGGGCCACTGCCGGGGAGCTGTTTTTT. This gives the protein CAWKRATAGELFF. The genes are TRBV30 and TRBJ2-2; D is ambiguous. The ends were cut back, 4 bases at V and 6 bases at J, with 12 bases in the middle. CDR3 length equals 13 residues. Germline lookup yields CDR1 GTSNPN and CDR2 SVGIG (reference sequence).